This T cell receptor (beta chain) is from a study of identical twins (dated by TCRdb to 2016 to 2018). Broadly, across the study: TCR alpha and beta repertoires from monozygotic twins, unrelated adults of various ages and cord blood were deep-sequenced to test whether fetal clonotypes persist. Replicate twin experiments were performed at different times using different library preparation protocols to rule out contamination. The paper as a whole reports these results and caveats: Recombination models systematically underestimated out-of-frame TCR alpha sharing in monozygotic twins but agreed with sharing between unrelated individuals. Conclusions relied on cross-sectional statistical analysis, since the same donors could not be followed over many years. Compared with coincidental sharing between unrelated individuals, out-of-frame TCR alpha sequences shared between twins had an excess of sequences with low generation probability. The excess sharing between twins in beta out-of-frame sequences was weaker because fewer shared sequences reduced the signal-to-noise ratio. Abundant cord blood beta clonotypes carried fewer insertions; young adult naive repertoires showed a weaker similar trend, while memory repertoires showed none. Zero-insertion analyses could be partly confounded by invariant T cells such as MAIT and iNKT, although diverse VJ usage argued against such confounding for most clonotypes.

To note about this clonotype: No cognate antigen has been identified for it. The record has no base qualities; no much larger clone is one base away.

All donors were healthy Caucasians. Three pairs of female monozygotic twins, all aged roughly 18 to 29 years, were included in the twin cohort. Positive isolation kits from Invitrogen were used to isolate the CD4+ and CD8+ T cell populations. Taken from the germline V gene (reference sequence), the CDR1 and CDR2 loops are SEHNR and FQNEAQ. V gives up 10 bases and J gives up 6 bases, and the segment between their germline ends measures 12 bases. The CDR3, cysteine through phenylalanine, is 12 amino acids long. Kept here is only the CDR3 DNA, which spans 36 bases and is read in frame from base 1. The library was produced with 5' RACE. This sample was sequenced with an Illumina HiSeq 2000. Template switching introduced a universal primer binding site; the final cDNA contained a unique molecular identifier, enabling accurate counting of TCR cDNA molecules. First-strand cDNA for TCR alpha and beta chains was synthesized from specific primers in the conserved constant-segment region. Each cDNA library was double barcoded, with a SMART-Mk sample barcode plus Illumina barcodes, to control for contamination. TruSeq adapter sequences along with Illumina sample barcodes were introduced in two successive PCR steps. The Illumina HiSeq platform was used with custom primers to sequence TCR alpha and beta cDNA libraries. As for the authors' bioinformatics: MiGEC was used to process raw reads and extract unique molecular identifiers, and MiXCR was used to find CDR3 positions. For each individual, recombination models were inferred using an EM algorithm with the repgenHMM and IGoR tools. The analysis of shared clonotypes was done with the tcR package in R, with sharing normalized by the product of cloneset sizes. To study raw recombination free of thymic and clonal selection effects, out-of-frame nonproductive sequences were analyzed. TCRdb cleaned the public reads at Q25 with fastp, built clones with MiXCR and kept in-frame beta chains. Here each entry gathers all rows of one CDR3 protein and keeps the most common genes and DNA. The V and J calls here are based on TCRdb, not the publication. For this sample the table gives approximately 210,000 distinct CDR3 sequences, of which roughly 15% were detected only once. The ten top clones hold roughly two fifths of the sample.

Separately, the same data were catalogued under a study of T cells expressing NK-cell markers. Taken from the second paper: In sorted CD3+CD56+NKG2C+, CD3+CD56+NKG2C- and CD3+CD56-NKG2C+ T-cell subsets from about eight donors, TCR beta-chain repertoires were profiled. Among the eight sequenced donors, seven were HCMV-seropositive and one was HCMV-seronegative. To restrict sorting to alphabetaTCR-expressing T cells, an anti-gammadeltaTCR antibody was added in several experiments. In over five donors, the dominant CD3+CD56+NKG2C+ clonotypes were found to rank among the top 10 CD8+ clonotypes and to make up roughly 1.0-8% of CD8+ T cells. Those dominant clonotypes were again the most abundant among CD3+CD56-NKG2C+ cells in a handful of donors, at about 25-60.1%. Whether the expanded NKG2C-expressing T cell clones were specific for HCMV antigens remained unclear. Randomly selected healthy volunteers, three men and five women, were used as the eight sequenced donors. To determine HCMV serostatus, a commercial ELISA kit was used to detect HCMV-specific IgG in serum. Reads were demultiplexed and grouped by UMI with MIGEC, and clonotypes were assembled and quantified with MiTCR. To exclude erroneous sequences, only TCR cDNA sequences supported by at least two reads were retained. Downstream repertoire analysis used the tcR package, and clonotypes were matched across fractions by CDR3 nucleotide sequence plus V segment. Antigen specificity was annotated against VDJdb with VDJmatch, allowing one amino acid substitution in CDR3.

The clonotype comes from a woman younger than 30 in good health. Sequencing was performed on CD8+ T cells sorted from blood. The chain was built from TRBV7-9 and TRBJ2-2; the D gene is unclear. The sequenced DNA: TGTGCCACCCAAGACGTGTCCGGGGAGCTGTTTTTT. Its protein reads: CATQDVSGELFF.